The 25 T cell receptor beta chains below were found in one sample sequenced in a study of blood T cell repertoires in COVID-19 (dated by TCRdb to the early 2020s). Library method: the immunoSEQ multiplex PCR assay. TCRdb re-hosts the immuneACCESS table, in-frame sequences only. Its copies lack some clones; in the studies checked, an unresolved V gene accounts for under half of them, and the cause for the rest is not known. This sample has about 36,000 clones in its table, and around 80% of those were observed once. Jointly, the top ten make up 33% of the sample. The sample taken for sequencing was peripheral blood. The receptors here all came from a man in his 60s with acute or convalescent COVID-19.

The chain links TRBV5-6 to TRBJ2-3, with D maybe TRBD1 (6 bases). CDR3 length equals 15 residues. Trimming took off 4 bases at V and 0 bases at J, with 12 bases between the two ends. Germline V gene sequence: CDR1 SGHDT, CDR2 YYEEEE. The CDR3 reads CASSLDRLSTDTQYF. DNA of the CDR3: TGTGCCAGCAGCCTCGACAGGCTTAGCACAGATACGCAGTATTTT.

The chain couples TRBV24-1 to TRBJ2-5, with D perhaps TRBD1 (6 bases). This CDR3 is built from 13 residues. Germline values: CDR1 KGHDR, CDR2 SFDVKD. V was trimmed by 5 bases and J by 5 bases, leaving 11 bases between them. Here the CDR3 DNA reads TGTGCCACCAGTGGCAGGGGTTGGGAGACCCAGTACTTC. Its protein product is CATSGRGWETQYF.

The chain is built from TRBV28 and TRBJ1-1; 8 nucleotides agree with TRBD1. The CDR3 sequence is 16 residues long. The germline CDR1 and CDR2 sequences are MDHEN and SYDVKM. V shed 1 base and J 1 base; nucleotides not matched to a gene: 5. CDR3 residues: CASSLSVGTGNTEAFF. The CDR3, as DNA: TGTGCCAGCAGTTTATCGGTAGGGACAGGGAACACTGAAGCTTTCTTT.

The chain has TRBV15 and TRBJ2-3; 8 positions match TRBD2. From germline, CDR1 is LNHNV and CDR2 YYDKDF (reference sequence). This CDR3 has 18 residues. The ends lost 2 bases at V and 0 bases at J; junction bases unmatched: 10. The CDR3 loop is CATSRLIAGTSSTDTQYF. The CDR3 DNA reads TGTGCCACCAGCAGATTGATCGCCGGGACTAGTAGCACAGATACGCAGTATTTT.

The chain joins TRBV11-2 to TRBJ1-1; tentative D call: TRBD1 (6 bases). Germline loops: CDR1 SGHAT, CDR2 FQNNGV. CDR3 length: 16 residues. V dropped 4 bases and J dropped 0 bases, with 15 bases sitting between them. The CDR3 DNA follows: TGTGCCAGCAGCTCGGTCAGGGGCTTGCTGAACACTGAAGCTTTCTTT. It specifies CASSSVRGLLNTEAFF.

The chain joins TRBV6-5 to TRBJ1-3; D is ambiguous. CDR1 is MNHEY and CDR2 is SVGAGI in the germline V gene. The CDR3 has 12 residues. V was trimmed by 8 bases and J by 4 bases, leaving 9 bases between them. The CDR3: CASGPGGNTIYF. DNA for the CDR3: TGTGCCAGCGGCCCGGGGGGAAACACCATATATTTT.

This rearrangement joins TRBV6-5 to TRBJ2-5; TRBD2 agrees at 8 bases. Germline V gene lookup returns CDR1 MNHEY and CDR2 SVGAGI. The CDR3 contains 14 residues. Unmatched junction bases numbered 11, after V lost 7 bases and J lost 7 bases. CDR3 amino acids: CASKPGGDLGTQYF. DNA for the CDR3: TGTGCCAGCAAGCCGGGAGGGGACCTAGGGACCCAGTACTTC.

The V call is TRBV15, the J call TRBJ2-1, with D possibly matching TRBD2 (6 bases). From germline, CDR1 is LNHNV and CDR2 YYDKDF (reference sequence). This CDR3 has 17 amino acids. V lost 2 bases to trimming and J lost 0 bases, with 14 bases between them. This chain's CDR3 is CATSRQTSGVSYNEQFF. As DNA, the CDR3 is TGTGCCACCAGCAGACAGACTAGTGGGGTCTCCTACAATGAGCAGTTCTTC.

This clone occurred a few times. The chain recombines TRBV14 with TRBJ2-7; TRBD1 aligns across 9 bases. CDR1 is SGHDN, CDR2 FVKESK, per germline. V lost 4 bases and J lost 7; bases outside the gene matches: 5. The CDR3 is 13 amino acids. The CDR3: CASSPGTGREQYF. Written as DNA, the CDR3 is TGTGCCAGCAGCCCCGGGACAGGGCGAGAGCAGTACTTC.

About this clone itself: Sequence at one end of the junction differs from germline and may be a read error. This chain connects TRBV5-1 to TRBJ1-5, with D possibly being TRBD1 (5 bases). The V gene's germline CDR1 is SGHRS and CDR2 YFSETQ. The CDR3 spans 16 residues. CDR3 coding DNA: TGCGCCAGCAGGTTGGGCCCAGGGAATAGCAATCAGCCCCAGCATTTT. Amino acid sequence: CASRLGPGNSNQPQHF.

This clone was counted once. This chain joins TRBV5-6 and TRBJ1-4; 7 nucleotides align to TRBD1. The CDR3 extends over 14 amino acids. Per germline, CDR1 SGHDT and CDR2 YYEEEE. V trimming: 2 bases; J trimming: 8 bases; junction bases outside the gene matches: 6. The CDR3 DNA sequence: TGTGCCAGCAGCTTCGGAGGGGGCCAGGAAAAACTGTTTTTT. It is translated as CASSFGGGQEKLFF.

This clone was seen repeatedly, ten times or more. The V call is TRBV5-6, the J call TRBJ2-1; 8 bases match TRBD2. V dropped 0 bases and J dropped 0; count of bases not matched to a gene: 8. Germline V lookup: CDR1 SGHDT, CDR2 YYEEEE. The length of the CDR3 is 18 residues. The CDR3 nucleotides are TGTGCCAGCAGCTTGGTCCCGACTAGCGCGAGCTCCTACAATGAGCAGTTCTTC. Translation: CASSLVPTSASSYNEQFF.

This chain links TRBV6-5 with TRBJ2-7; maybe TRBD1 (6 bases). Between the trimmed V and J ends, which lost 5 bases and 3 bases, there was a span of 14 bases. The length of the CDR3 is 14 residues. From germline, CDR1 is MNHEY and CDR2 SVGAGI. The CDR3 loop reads CASSRDIVVYEQYF. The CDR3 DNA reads TGTGCCAGCAGTAGGGACATCGTCGTCTACGAGCAGTACTTC.

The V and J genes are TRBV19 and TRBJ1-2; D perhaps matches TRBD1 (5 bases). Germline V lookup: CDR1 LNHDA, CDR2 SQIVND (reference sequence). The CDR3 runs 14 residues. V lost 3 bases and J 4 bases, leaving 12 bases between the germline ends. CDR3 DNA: TGTGCCAGTAGTATGACAGATTCCGGCTATGGCTACACCTTC. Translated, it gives CASSMTDSGYGYTF.

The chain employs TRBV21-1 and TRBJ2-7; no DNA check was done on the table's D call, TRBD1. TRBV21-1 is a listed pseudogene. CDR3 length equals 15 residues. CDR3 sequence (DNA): TGTGCCAGGAGGCTTCGAAACAGGGAATTCTACGAGCAGTACTTC. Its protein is CARRLRNREFYEQYF.

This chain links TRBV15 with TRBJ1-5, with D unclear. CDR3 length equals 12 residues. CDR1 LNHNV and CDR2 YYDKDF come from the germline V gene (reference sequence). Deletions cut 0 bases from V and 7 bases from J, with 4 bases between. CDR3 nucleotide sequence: TGTGCCACCAGCAGAGACCGGCAGCCCCAGCATTTT. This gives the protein CATSRDRQPQHF.

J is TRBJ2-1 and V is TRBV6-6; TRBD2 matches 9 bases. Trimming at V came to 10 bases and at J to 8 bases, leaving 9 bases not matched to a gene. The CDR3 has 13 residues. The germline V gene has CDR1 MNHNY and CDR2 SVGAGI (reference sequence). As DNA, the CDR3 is TGTGCCACCTCCGGGACTAGCTGGTATGAGCAGTTCTTC. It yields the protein CATSGTSWYEQFF.

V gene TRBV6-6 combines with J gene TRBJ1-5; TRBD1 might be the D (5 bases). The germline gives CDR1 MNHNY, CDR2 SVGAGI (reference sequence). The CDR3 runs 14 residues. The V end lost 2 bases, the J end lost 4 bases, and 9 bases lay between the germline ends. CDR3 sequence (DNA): TGTGCCAGCAGTTACGGGGCAGAGAATCAGCCCCAGCATTTT. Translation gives CASSYGAENQPQHF.

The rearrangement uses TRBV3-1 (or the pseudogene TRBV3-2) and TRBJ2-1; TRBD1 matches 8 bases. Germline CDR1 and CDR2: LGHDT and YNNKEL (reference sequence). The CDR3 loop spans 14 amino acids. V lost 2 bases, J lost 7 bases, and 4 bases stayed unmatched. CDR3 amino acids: CASSQPTGANEQFF. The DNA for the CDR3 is TGTGCCAGCAGCCAACCGACAGGGGCGAATGAGCAGTTCTTC.

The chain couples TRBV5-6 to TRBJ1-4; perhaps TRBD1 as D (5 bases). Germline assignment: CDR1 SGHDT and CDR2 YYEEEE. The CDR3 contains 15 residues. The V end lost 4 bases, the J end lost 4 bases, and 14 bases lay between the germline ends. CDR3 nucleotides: TGTGCCAGCAGCGGCGGCGACAGCAATAATGAAAAACTGTTTTTT. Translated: CASSGGDSNNEKLFF.

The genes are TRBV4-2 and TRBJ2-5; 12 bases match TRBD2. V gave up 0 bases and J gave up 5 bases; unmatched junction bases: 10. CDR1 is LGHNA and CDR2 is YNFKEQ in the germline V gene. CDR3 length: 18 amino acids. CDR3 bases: TGTGCCAGCAGCCAAGAGCTAGCGGGAGGGCTAATGCAGGAGACCCAGTACTTC. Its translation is CASSQELAGGLMQETQYF.

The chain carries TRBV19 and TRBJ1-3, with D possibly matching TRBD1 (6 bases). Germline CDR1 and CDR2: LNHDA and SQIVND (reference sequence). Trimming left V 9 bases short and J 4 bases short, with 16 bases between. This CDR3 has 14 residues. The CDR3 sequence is CASRARGRGNTIYF. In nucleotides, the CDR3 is TGTGCCAGCAGAGCGCGGGGGCGGGGAAACACCATATATTTT.

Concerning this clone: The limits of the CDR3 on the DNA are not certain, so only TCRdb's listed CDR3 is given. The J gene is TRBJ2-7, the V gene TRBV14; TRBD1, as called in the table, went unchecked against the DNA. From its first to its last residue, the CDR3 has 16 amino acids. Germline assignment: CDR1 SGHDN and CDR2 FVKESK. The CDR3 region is CASSHFFGQGENEQYF.

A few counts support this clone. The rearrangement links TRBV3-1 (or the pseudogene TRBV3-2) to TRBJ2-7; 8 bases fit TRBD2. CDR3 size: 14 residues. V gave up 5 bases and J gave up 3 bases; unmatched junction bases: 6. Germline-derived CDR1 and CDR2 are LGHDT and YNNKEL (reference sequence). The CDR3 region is CASSKLAEGYEQYF. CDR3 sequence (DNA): TGTGCCAGCAGCAAACTAGCGGAAGGCTACGAGCAGTACTTC.

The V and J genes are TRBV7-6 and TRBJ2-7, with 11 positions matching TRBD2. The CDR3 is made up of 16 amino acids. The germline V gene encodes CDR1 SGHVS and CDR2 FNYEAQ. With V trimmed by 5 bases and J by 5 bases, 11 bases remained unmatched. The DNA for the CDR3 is TGTGCCAGCAGCCTCCTAGCGGGAGGTGTGTTAAACGAGCAGTACTTC. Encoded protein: CASSLLAGGVLNEQYF.